The 27 T cell receptor beta chains listed next were all sequenced from one sample in a study of T cells in Graves' hyperthyroidism and ophthalmopathy. Regions amplified from RNA transcripts were the TCR beta CDR3 regions. In the first-round RT-PCR of the TCR CDR3, the HTBI primer set was used. A single record per CDR3 protein comes from TCRdb applying MiXCR to the multiplex PCR reads. Among fewer than 550,000 distinct CDR3 sequences listed, around 16% were seen once. Material: blood. The receptor source for this set is a woman younger than 35 with Graves' hyperthyroidism.

This clonotype was seen repeatedly, ten times or more. This chain joins TRBV12-3 or TRBV12-4 and TRBJ1-5, with 8 bases identical to TRBD1. This CDR3 has 14 amino acids. J lost 9 bases, V lost 1 base, and 5 bases had no gene match. The CDR3 DNA sequence: TGTGCCAGCAGTTTAGGCCGGACAGGGACGCCCCAGCATTTT. Protein: CASSLGRTGTPQHF.

The V call is TRBV15, the J call TRBJ2-6, with TRBD1 matching over 10 bases. V was clipped by 0 bases and J by 1 base; unmatched bases: 6. The V gene's germline CDR1 is LNHNV and CDR2 YYDKDF (reference sequence). The CDR3 contains 19 residues. The DNA for the CDR3 is TGTGCCACCAGCAGAGATTTGACAGGGGGCGCTTCTGGGGCCAACGTCCTGACTTTC. This encodes CATSRDLTGGASGANVLTF.

This clonotype was observed many times. The chain carries TRBV12-3 or TRBV12-4 and TRBJ1-1, with 10 nucleotides matching TRBD1. CDR3 length equals 18 residues. J gave up 5 bases and V 0 bases, and 12 bases lay outside the gene matches. CDR3 DNA sequence: TGTGCCAGCAGTTTAGCGCTGGGGACAGGGGTTGGGAGGACTGAAGCTTTCTTT. Amino acids: CASSLALGTGVGRTEAFF.

The chain has TRBV13 and TRBJ1-2, with TRBD1 matching 8 bases. After removal of 2 bases from V and 8 bases from J, the junction contained 4 bases not matched to a gene. From germline, CDR1 is PRHDT and CDR2 FYEKMQ (reference sequence). The CDR3 loop spans 13 amino acids. DNA of the CDR3: TGTGCCAGCAGCTTAAACGACAGGGGCGGCTACACCTTC. Encoded protein: CASSLNDRGGYTF.

There are many counts of this clonotype. The chain combines TRBV5-6 with TRBJ2-7; 10 bases map to TRBD1. This CDR3 spans 15 amino acids. Germline V gene sequence: CDR1 SGHDT, CDR2 YYEEEE. After removal of 4 bases from V and 2 bases from J, the junction contained 6 bases not matched to a gene. The CDR3 spells CASSGGTGEAYEQYF. CDR3 in DNA: TGTGCCAGCAGCGGCGGGACAGGGGAAGCCTACGAGCAGTACTTC.

The V call is TRBV20-1, the J call TRBJ2-4; 8 bases align to TRBD2. Germline lookup yields CDR1 DFQATT and CDR2 SNEGSKA (reference sequence). V gave up 5 bases and J gave up 7 bases; unmatched junction bases: 16. This CDR3 region has 16 residues. This CDR3 reads CSADPREGGPGNIQYF. Here the CDR3 DNA reads TGCAGTGCTGACCCACGGGAGGGGGGGCCGGGGAACATTCAGTACTTC.

The chain carries TRBV18 and TRBJ1-5; D is perhaps TRBD1 (5 bases). Germline lookup yields CDR1 KGHSH and CDR2 LQKENI. The CDR3 covers 18 residues. Trimming cost V 0 bases and J 3 bases, with 18 bases left between them. The CDR3 loop reads CASSPPVRDRAFNQPQHF. As DNA, the CDR3 is TGTGCCAGCTCACCACCGGTCAGGGACCGAGCCTTCAATCAGCCCCAGCATTTT.

The rearrangement joins TRBV10-3 to TRBJ2-1; weak D call: TRBD2 (5 bases). This CDR3 comprises 17 residues. Germline CDR1 reads ENHRY; CDR2 reads SYGVKD. Trimming removed 2 bases at V and 0 bases at J, with 14 bases between. CDR3 nucleotides: TGTGCCATCAGTGAGAAGAGGGCCAAGAGCTCCTACAATGAGCAGTTCTTC. Encoded protein: CAISEKRAKSSYNEQFF.

There are a few counts of this clonotype. V gene TRBV10-2 combines with J gene TRBJ2-7, with 10 bases identical to TRBD1. The junction had 5 bases not matched to a gene; V was cut back by 3 bases and J by 3 bases. CDR3 length: 15 amino acids. Germline V lookup: CDR1 WSHSY, CDR2 SAAADI. CDR3 region: CASSDFGQGGYEQYF. In nucleotides, the CDR3 is TGCGCCAGCAGTGACTTCGGACAGGGGGGCTACGAGCAGTACTTC.

This clonotype was seen only once. The chain joins TRBV7-8 to TRBJ2-7, with D perhaps matching TRBD1 (6 bases). Germline values: CDR1 SGHVS, CDR2 FQNEAQ. V lost 3 bases and J lost 5, with 14 bases in between. CDR3 length: 14 amino acids. CDR3 bases: TGTGCCAGCAGCTTGGCAGGGGCCGGCGACGAGCAGTACTTC. Residues: CASSLAGAGDEQYF.

This clonotype appeared many times. The chain is built from TRBV20-1 and TRBJ1-1; D not certain. V was clipped by 5 bases and J by 1 base, with 8 bases between them. The germline CDR1 and CDR2 sequences are DFQATT and SNEGSKA (reference sequence). The CDR3 has 12 amino acids. The CDR3 bases are TGCAGTGCTGCACATCCGAACACTGAAGCTTTCTTT. This sequence encodes CSAAHPNTEAFF.

The sample holds a few counts of this clonotype. The chain links TRBV9 to TRBJ2-7, with 8 bases lining up with TRBD2. Germline CDR1 SGDLS, CDR2 YYNGEE. V lost 3 bases to trimming and J lost 6 bases; unmatched junction nucleotides: 8. The CDR3 runs 14 residues. DNA of the CDR3: TGTGCCAGCAGCGCCCCCGGGAGGGATCGCGAGCAGTACTTC. Protein sequence: CASSAPGRDREQYF.

This clonotype was picked up a small number of times. This chain uses TRBV7-8 with TRBJ1-5; possible D gene TRBD1, 5 bases. From germline, CDR1 is SGHVS and CDR2 FQNEAQ. The length of the CDR3 is 14 residues. V lost 5 bases and J 6 bases, leaving 14 bases between the germline ends. The CDR3, as DNA: TGTGCCAGCAGCCAAGGGACGGGATCTCAGCCCCAGCATTTT. This sequence encodes CASSQGTGSQPQHF. Filled out from reference TRBV7-8 and TRBJ1-5, the complete variable domain reads GAGVSQSPRYKVAKRGQDVALRCDPISGHVSLFWYQQALGQGPEFLTYFQNEAQLDKSGLPSDRFFAERPEGSVSTLKIQRTQQEDSAVYLCASSQGTGSQPQHFGDGTRLSIL.

The rearrangement uses TRBV5-8 and TRBJ2-4, with TRBD1 matching over 8 bases. This CDR3 spans 15 amino acids. Germline CDR1 and CDR2: SGHTS and YDEGEE. Trimming removed 3 bases from V and 14 bases from J; junction bases left unmatched: 16. The CDR3 region has the DNA TGTGCCAGCAGCTCCCGAAGGGGGACAGGAGCTATAGAGTACTTC. This encodes CASSSRRGTGAIEYF.

This clonotype was detected a few times. The CDR3 reads CASSDWGAGETQYF. The CDR3 DNA follows: TGTGCCAGCAGTGATTGGGGGGCCGGAGAGACCCAGTACTTC. V is TRBV28 and J is TRBJ2-5; D is perhaps TRBD1 or TRBD2 (6 bases each). Germline CDR1 MDHEN, CDR2 SYDVKM. This CDR3 contains 14 residues. V lost 5 bases to trimming and J lost 4 bases, with 14 bases between them.

With respect to this clonotype: A read error may account for a junction end that differs from germline. The V and J genes are TRBV18 and TRBJ1-5; 7 bases are a match to TRBD1. There are 16 residues in the CDR3. The germline CDR1 and CDR2 sequences are KGHSH and LQKENI. This CDR3 is CASSPRDRVGNQPRHF. CDR3 bases: TGTGCCAGCTCACCACGAGACAGGGTGGGGAATCAGCCCCGGCATTTT.

This clonotype occurred a few times. The chain links TRBV19 to TRBJ2-1; 11 bases map to TRBD2. The CDR3 consists of 16 residues. Trimming at V came to 3 bases and at J to 6 bases, leaving 7 bases not matched to a gene. Germline assignment: CDR1 LNHDA and CDR2 SQIVND (reference sequence). As DNA, the CDR3 is TGTGCCAGTAGTATGGTGCTAGCGGGAGGCTTCAATGAGCAGTTCTTC. Its protein is CASSMVLAGGFNEQFF.

This clonotype was recorded at least ten times. The gene calls are TRBV5-1 and TRBJ2-7; 12 bases map to TRBD2. Germline loops: CDR1 SGHRS, CDR2 YFSETQ. There are 16 residues in the CDR3. Trimming at V came to 3 bases and at J to 3 bases, leaving 7 bases not matched to a gene. The CDR3, as DNA: TGCGCCAGCAGCTCGACTAGCGGGAGTTTTCTCTACGAGCAGTACTTC. Translated: CASSSTSGSFLYEQYF.

The sample holds many counts of this clonotype. The CDR3 region has the DNA TGTGCCAGCCGGGTTAGCGGGAGAGCCGGCACAGATACGCAGTATTTT. Its translation is CASRVSGRAGTDTQYF. The rearrangement links TRBV6-1 to TRBJ2-3, with 9 bases matching TRBD2. The CDR3 sequence is 16 residues long. Germline trimming cut 8 bases from V and 1 base from J; bases unmatched to any gene: 10. CDR1 is MNHNS, CDR2 SASEGT, per germline.

This clonotype occurred once. This chain connects TRBV9 to TRBJ2-2, with 14 positions matching TRBD2. J lost 4 bases, V lost 4 bases, and 3 bases had no gene match. CDR1 and CDR2 (germline): SGDLS, YYNGEE. The CDR3 has 16 residues. Here the CDR3 DNA reads TGTGCCAGCAGCCGGACTAGCGGGGGGACCACCGGGGAGCTGTTTTTT. Translation: CASSRTSGGTTGELFF.

Ten or more counts support this clonotype. The chain recombines TRBV14 with TRBJ1-1; D unclear. This CDR3 spans 16 amino acids. Trimming left V 0 bases short and J 5 bases short, with 16 bases between. Per the germline V gene, CDR1 is SGHDN and CDR2 is FVKESK. CDR3 bases: TGTGCCAGCAGCCAAGAGGTAGTGTCTCTGGGAACTGAAGCTTTCTTT. Its translation is CASSQEVVSLGTEAFF. Based on the CDR3 plus reference TRBV14 and TRBJ1-1, the full variable domain is EAGVTQFPSHSVIEKGQTVTLRCDPISGHDNLYWYRRVMGKEIKFLLHFVKESKQDESGMPNNRFLAERTGGTYSTLKVQPAELEDSGVYFCASSQEVVSLGTEAFFGQGTRLTVV.

This clonotype was recorded at least ten times. The chain couples TRBV11-2 to TRBJ1-1, with D maybe TRBD1 (5 bases). The CDR3 spans 10 residues. V lost 5 bases and J 11 bases, leaving 9 bases between the germline ends. Germline loops: CDR1 SGHAT, CDR2 FQNNGV. The CDR3 sequence is CASSHRGAFF. DNA of the CDR3: TGTGCCAGCAGCCATCGGGGGGCTTTCTTT.

About this clonotype itself: Compared with germline, one end of the junction differs, possibly owing to a read error. V and J are TRBV5-5 and TRBJ1-1; 9 bases match TRBD1. The CDR3 is 13 amino acids. Per germline, CDR1 SGHKS and CDR2 YYEKEE (reference sequence). The CDR3 is CASSLVGDRERVF. CDR3 nucleotide sequence: TGTGCCAGCAGCTTGGTAGGGGACAGGGAACGGGTCTTT.

This clonotype occurred many times. The rearrangement uses TRBV25-1 and TRBJ1-1, with a weak D call TRBD1 (5 bases). Trimming shortened V by 2 bases and J by 5 bases, and 15 bases separated the two germline ends. Germline-derived CDR1 and CDR2 are MGHDK and SYGVNS. This CDR3 contains 15 residues. In nucleotides, the CDR3 is TGTGCCAGCAGTGAACCTGGGGACGGTGGGACTGAAGCTTTCTTT. Translating gives CASSEPGDGGTEAFF.

This clonotype was found many times. The rearrangement joins TRBV6-1 to TRBJ1-4; no firm D call. The CDR3 loop spans 14 amino acids. Trimming stripped 2 bases from V and 0 bases from J, with 4 bases between. From germline, CDR1 is MNHNS and CDR2 SASEGT. The DNA of the CDR3 is TGTGCCAGCAGTGAATCGGCAACTAATGAAAAACTGTTTTTT. Translation gives CASSESATNEKLFF.

This clonotype was detected ten times or more. The V gene is TRBV7-2, the J gene TRBJ1-5; possible D gene TRBD1, 6 bases. The CDR3 is 16 amino acids. V was trimmed by 5 bases and J by 5 bases, leaving 19 bases between them. The germline V gene encodes CDR1 SGHTA and CDR2 FQGNSA. The CDR3 protein is CASSLSGGRIDQPQHF. As DNA, the CDR3 is TGTGCCAGCAGCCTGAGCGGGGGGCGGATAGATCAGCCCCAGCATTTT.

Remarks on this clonotype: This may arise from a read error, as a much more abundant clone is one base away. This chain connects TRBV6-1 to TRBJ1-1; no firm D call. CDR3 length: 12 amino acids. Germline lookup yields CDR1 MNHNS and CDR2 SASEGT. CDR3 in DNA: TGTACCAGCAAGGCGGGGAACACTGAAGCTTTCTTT. It specifies CTSKAGNTEAFF.